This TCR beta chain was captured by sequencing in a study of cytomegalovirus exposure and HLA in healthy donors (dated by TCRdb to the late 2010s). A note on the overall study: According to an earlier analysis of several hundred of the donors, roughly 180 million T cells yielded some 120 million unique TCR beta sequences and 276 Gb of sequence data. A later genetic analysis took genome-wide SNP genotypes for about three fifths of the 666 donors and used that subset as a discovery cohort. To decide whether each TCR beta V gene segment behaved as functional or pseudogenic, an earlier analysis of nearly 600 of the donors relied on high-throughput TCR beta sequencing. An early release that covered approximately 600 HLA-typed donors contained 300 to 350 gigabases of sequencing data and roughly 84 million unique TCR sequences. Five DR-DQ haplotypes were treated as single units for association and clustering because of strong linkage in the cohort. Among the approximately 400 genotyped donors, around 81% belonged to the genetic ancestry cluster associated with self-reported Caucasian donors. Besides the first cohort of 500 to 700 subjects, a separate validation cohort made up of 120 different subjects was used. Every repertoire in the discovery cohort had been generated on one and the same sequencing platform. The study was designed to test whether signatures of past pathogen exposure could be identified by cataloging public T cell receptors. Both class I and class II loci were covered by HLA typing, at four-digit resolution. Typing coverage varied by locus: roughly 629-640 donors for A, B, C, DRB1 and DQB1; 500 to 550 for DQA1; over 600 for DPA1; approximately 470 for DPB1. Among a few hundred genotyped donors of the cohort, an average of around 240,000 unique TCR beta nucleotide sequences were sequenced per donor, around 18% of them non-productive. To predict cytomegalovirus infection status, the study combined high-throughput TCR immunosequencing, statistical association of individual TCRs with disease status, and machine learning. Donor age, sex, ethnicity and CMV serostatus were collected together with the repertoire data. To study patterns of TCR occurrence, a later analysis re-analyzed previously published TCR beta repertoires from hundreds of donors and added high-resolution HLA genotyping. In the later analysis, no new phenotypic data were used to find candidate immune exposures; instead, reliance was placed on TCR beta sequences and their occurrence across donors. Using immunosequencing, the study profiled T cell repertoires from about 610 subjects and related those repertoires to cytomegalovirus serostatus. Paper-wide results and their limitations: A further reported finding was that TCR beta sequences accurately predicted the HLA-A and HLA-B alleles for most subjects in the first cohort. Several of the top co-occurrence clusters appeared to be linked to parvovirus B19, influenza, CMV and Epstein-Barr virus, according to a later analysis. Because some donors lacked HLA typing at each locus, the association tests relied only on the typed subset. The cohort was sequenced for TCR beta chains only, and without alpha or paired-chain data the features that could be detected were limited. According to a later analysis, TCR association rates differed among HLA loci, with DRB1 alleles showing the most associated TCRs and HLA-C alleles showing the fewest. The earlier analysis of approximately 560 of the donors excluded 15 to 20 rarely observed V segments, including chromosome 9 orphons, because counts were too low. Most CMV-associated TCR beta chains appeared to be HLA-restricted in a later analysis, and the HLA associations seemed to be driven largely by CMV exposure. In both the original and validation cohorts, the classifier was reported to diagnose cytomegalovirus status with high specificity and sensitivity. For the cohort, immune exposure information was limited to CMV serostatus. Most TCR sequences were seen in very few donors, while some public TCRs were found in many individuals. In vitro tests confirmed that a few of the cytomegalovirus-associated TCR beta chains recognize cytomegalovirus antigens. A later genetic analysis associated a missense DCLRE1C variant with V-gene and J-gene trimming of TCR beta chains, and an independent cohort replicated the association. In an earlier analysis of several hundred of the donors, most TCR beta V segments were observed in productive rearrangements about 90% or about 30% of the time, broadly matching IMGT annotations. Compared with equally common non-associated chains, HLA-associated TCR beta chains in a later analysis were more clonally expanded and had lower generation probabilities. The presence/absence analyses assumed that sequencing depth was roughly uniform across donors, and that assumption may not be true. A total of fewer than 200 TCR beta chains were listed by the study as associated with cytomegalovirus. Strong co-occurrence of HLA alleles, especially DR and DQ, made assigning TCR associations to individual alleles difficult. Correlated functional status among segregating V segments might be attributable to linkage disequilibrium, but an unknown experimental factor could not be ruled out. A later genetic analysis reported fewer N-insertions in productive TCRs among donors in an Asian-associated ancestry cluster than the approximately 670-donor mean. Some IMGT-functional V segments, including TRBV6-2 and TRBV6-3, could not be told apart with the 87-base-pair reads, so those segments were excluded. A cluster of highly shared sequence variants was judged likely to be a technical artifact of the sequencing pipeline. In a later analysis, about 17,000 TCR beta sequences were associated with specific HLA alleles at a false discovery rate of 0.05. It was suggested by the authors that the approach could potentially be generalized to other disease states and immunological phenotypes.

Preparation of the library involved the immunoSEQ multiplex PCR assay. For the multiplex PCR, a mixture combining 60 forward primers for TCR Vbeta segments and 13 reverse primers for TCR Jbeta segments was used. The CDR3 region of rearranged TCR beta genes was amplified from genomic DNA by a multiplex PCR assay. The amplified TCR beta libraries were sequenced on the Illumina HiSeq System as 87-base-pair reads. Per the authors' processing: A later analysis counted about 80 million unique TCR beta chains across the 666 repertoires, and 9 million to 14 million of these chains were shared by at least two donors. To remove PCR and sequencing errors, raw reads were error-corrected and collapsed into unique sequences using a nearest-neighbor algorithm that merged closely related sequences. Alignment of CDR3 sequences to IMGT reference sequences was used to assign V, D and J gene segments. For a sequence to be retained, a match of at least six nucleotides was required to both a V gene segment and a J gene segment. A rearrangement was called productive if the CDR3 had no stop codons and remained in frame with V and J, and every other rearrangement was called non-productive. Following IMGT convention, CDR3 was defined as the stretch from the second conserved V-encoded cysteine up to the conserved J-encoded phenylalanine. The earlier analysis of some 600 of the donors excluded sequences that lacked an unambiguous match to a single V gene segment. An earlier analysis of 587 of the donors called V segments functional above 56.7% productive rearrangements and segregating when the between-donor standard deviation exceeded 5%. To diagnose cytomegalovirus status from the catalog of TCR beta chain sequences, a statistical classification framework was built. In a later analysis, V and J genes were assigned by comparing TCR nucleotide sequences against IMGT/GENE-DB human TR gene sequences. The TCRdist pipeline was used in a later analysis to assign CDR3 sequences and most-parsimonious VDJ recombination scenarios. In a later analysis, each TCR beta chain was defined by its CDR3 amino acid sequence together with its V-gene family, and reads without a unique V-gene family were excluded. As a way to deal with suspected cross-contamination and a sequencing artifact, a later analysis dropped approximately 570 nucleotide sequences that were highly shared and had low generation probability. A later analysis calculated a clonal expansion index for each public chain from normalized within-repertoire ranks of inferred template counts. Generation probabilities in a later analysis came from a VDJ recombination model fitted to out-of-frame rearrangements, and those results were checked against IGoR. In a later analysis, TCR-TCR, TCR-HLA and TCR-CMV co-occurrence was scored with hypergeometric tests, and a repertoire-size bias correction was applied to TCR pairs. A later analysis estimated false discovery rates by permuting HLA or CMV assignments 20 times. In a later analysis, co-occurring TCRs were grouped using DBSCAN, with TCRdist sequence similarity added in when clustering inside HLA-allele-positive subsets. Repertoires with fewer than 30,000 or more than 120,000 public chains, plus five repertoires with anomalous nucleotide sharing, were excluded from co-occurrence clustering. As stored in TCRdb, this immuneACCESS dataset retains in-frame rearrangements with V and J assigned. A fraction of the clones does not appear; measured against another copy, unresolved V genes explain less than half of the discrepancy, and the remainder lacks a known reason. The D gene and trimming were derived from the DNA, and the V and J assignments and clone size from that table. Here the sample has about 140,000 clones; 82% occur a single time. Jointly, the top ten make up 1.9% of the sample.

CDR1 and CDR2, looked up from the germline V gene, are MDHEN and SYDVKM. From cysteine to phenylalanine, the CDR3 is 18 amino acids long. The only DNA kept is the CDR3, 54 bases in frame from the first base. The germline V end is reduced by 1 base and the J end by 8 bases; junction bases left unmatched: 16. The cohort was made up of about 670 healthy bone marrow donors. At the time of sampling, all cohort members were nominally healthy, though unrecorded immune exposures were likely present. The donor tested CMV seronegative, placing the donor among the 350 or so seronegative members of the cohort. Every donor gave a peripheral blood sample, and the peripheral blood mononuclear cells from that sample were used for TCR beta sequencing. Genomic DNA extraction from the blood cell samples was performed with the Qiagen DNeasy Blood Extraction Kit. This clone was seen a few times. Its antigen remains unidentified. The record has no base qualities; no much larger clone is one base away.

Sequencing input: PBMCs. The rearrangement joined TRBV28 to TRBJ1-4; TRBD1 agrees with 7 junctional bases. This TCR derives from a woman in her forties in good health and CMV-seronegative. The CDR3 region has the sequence CASSLSPPRLDRREKLFF. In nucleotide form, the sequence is TGTGCCAGCAGTTTATCCCCCCCCCGATTGGACAGGAGAGAAAAACTGTTTTTT.